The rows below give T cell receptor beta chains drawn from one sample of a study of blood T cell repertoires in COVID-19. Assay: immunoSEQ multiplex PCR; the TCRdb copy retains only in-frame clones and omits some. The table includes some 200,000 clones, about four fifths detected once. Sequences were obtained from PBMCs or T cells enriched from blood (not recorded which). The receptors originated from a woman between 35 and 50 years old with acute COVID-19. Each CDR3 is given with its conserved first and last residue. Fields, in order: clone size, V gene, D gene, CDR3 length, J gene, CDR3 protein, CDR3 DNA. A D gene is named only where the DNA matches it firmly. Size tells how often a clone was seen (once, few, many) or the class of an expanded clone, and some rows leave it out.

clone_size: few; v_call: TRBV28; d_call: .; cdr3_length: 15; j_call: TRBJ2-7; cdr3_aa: CASRSQEAGTAEQYF; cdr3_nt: TGTGCCAGCAGGTCTCAGGAAGCGGGTACAGCCGAGCAGTACTTC
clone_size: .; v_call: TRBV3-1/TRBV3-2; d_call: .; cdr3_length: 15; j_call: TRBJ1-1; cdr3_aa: CASSQGYRARTEAFF; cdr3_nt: TGTGCCAGCAGCCAAGGTTACAGGGCGAGGACTGAAGCTTTCTTT
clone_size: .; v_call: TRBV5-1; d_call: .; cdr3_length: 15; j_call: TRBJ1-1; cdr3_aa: CASRKQQSLNTEAFF; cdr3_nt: TGCGCCAGCAGAAAACAGCAAAGCTTGAACACTGAAGCTTTCTTT
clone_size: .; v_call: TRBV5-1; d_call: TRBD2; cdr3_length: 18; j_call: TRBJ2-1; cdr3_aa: CASSALAGGPSSYNEQFF; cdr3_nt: TGCGCCAGCAGCGCTCTAGCGGGAGGGCCGAGCTCCTACAATGAGCAGTTCTTC
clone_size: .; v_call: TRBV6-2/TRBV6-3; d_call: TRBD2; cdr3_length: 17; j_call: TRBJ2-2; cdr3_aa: CASSKRLAGGPGGELFF; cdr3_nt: TGTGCCAGCAGCAAACGACTAGCGGGAGGGCCAGGCGGGGAGCTGTTTTTT
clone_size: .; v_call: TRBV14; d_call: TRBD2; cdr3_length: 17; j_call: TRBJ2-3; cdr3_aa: CASSRRGGGGVTDTQYF; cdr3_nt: TGTGCCAGCAGCCGCCGGGGCGGCGGGGGGGTAACAGATACGCAGTATTTT
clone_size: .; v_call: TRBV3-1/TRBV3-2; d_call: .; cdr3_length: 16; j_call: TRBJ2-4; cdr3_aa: CASSLGQTLAKNIQYF; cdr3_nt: TGTGCCAGCAGCCTAGGACAGACACTAGCCAAAAACATTCAGTACTTC
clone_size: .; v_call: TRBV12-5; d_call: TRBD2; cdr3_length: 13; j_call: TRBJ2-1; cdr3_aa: CASGPGGGNEQFF; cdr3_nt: TGTGCTAGTGGCCCCGGGGGGGGCAATGAGCAGTTCTTC
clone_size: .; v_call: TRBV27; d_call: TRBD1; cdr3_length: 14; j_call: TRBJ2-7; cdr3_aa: CASSRTGIFYEQYF; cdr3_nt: TGTGCCAGCAGCCGGACAGGGATCTTCTACGAGCAGTACTTC
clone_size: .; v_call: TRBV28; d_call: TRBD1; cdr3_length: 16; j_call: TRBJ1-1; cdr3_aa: CATIPLPGQGETEAFF; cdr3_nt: TGTGCCACCATACCTTTACCGGGACAGGGAGAAACTGAAGCTTTCTTT
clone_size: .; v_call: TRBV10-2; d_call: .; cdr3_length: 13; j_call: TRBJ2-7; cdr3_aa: CASSDGTPYEQYF; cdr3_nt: TGCGCCAGCAGTGACGGGACTCCCTACGAGCAGTACTTC
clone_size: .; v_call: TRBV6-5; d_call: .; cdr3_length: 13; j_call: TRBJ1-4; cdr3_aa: CASRDTSYEKLFF; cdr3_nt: TGTGCCAGCAGAGACACGTCATATGAAAAACTGTTTTTT
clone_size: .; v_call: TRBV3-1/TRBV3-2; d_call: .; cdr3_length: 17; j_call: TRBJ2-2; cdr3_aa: CASSQDHKSRNTGELFF; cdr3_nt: TGTGCCAGCAGCCAAGATCATAAGTCGAGGAACACCGGGGAGCTGTTTTTT
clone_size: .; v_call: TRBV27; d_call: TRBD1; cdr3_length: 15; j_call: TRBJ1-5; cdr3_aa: CASSMTGWRNQPQHF; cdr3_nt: TGTGCCAGCAGCATGACAGGGTGGCGCAATCAGCCCCAGCATTTT
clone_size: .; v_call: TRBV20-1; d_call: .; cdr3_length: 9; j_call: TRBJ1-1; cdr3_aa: CSAGEGAFF; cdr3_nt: TGCAGTGCGGGGGAGGGAGCTTTCTTT
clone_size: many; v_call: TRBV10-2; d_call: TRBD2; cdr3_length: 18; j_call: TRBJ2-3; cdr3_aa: CASSVDLLAETSTDTQYF; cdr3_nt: TGCGCCAGCAGTGTTGACCTACTAGCGGAAACTAGCACAGATACGCAGTATTTT
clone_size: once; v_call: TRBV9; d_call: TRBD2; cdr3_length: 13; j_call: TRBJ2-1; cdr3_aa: CASSVEAGGLEFF; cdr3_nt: TGTGCCAGCAGCGTAGAGGCGGGGGGGCTTGAGTTCTTC
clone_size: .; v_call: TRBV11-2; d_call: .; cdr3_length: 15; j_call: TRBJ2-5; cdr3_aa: CASSLQGTPQETQYF; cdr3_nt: TGTGCCAGCAGCTTACAGGGGACCCCCCAAGAGACCCAGTACTTC
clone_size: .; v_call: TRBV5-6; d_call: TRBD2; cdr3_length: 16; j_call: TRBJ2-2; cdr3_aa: CASSSLAGGFGGELFF; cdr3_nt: TGTGCCAGCAGCTCCCTAGCGGGAGGGTTCGGCGGGGAGCTGTTTTTT
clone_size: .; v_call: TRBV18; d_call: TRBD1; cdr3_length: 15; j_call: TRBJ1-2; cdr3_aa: CASSPTGGTSYGYTF; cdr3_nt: TGTGCCAGCTCACCGACAGGGGGCACGAGCTATGGCTACACCTTC
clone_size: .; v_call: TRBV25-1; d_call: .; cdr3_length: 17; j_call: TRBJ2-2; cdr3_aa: CASSDRAEIIGAGELFF; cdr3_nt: TGTGCCAGCAGTGACAGGGCGGAAATAATAGGGGCCGGGGAGCTGTTTTTT
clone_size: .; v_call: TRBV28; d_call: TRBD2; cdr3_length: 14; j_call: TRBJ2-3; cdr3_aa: CASKVGGSQDTQYF; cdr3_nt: TGTGCCAGCAAAGTTGGCGGGAGCCAAGATACGCAGTATTTT
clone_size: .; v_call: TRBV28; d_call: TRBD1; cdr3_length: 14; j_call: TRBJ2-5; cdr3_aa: CASSLPQGPETQYF; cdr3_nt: TGTGCCAGCAGTCTCCCACAGGGGCCAGAGACCCAGTACTTC
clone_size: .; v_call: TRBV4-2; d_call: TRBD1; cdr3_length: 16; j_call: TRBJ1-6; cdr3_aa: CASSQETGVTNSPLHF; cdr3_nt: TGTGCCAGCAGCCAAGAGACAGGGGTGACTAATTCACCCCTCCACTTT
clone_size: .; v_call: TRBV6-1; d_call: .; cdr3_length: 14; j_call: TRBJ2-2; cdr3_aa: CASSEERNTGELFF; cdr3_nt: TGTGCCAGCAGTGAGGAGAGGAACACCGGGGAGCTGTTTTTT
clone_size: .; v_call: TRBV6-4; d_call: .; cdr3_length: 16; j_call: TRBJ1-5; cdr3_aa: CASSRGPHYSNQPQHF; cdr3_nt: TGTGCCAGCAGTCGCGGCCCCCACTATAGCAATCAGCCCCAGCATTTT
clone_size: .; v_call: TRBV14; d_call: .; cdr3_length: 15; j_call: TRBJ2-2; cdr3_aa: CASSQPGLNTGELFF; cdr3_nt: TGTGCCAGCAGCCAACCAGGGTTGAACACCGGGGAGCTGTTTTTT
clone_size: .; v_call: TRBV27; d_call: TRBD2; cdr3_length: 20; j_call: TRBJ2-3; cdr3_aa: CASSLAGLAGGLGRTDTQYF; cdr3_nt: TGTGCCAGCAGTTTAGCGGGACTAGCGGGGGGGCTTGGTCGCACAGATACGCAGTATTTT
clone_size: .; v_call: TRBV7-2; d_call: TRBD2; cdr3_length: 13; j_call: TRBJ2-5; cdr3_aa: CASSWSGGETQYF; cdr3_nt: TGTGCCAGCAGCTGGAGCGGGGGGGAGACCCAGTACTTC
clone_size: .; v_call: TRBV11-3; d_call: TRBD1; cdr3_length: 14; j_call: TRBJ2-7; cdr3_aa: CASSLGTGGYEQYF; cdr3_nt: TGTGCCAGCAGCTTGGGGACAGGGGGCTACGAGCAGTACTTC
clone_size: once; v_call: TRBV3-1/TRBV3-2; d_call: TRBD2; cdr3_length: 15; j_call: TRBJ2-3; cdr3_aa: CASSRTSGLGDTQYF; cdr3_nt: TGTGCCAGCAGCCGGACTAGCGGCCTGGGTGATACGCAGTATTTT
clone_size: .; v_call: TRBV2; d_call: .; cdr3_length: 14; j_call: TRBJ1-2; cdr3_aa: CASSSGGGSMGYTF; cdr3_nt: TGTGCCAGCAGTTCGGGAGGGGGAAGTATGGGCTACACCTTC
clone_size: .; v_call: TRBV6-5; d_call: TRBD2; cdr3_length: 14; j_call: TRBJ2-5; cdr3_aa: CASNTGRGGETQYF; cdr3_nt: TGTGCCAGCAATACCGGGAGGGGGGGAGAGACCCAGTACTTC
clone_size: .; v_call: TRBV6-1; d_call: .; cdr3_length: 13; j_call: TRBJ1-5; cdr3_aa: CASRYVGDQPQHF; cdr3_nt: TGTGCCAGCAGATATGTCGGGGATCAGCCCCAGCATTTT
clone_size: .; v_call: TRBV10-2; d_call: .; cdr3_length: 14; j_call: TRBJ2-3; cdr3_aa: CASKAEGRGDTQYF; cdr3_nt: TGCGCCAGCAAAGCGGAGGGGCGCGGAGATACGCAGTATTTT
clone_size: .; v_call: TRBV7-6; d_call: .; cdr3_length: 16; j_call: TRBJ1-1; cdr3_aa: CASSLIPAGVNTEAFF; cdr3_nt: TGTGCCAGCAGCTTAATCCCCGCCGGGGTTAACACTGAAGCTTTCTTT
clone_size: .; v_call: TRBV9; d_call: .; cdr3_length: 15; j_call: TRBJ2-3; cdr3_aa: CASSEEGYPTDTQYF; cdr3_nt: TGTGCCAGCAGCGAGGAGGGGTATCCCACAGATACGCAGTATTTT
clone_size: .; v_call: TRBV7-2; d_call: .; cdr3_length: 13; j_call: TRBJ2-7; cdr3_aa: CASSPRGNYEQYF; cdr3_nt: TGTGCCAGCAGCCCCCGAGGAAATTACGAGCAGTACTTC
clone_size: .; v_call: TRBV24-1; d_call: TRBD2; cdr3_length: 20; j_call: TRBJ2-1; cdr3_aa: CATSSALGLAGIASYNEQFF; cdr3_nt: TGTGCCACCAGTAGCGCCCTCGGACTAGCGGGAATTGCATCCTACAATGAGCAGTTCTTC
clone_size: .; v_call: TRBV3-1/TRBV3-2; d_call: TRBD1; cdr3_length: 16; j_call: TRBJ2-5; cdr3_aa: CASSHGTGLSKETQYF; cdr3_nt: TGTGCCAGCAGCCATGGGACAGGGCTTTCCAAAGAGACCCAGTACTTC
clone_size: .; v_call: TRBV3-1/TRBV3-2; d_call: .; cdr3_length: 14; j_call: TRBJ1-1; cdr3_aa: CASSQRGPLERAFF; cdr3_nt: TGTGCCAGCAGCCAAAGAGGCCCGTTGGAAAGAGCTTTCTTT
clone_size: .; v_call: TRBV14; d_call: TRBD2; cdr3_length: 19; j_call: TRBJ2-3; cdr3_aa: CASSQDPSGGPLSTDTQYF; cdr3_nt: TGTGCCAGCAGCCAAGATCCTAGCGGGGGGCCTCTTAGCACAGATACGCAGTATTTT
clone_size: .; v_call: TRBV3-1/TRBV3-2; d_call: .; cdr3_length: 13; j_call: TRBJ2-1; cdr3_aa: CATSLRSLNEQFF; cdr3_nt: TGTGCCACTAGCCTCAGGTCCCTCAATGAGCAGTTCTTC
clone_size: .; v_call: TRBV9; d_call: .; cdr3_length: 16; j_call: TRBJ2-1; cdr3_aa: CASSVYDGSSYNEQFF; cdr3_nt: TGTGCCAGCAGCGTATATGACGGGTCCTCCTACAATGAGCAGTTCTTC
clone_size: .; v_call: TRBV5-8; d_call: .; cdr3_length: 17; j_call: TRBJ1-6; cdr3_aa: CASSFLGGSSYNSPLHF; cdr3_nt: TGTGCCAGCAGCTTTTTAGGCGGAAGCTCCTATAATTCACCCCTCCACTTT
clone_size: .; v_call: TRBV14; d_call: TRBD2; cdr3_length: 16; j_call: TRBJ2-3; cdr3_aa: CASSPGLAGMADTQYF; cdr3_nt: TGTGCCAGCAGCCCGGGACTAGCGGGAATGGCAGATACGCAGTATTTT
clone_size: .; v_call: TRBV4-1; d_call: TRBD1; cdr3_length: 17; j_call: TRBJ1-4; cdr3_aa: CASTSGGQGRPNEKLFF; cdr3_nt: TGCGCCAGCACCTCTGGGGGACAGGGGAGGCCTAATGAAAAACTGTTTTTT
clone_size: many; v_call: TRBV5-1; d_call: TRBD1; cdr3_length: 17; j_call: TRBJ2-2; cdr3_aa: CASSLEAGGTGAGELFF; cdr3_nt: TGCGCCAGCAGCTTGGAAGCAGGGGGTACCGGCGCCGGGGAGCTGTTTTTT
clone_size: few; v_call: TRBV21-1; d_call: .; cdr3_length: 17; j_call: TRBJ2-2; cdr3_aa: CASGSLAGRRTGGELFF; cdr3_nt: TGTGCCAGCGGCTCCCTCGCCGGACGGAGGACGGGGGGGGAGCTGTTTTTT
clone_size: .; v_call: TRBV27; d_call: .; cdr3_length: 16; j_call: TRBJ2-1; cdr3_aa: CASSAGRASSYNEQFF; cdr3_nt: TGTGCCAGCAGTGCGGGTCGCGCGTCGTCCTACAATGAGCAGTTCTTC
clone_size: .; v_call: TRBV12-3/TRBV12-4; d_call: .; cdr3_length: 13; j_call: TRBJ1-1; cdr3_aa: CASSFYADSEAFF; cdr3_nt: TGTGCCAGCAGTTTTTATGCCGACTCCGAAGCTTTCTTT
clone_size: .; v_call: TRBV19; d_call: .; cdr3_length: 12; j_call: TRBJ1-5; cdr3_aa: CASSIGGSTQHF; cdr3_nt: TGTGCCAGTAGTATTGGCGGGAGCACCCAGCATTTT
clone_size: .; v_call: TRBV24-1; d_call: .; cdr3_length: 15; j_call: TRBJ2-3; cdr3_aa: CATSDFGTGKDTQYF; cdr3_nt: TGTGCCACCAGTGATTTTGGGACTGGTAAAGATACGCAGTATTTT
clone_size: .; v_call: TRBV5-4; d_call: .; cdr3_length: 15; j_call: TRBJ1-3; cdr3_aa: CASSLEGEVGNTIYF; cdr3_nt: TGTGCCAGCAGCTTGGAAGGGGAGGTTGGAAACACCATATATTTT